These 13 T cell receptor beta chains came from one sample sequenced in a study of radiotherapy plus CTLA-4 blockade in lung cancer. The protocol was immunoSEQ multiplex PCR, while the TCRdb copy is restricted to in-frame clones and leaves out a portion. The sample lists around 30,000 clones, 60% to 75% occurring once. Sequences were derived from peripheral blood, sampled from a patient treated with radiotherapy plus ipilimumab. Every receptor here comes from a human donor with non-small cell lung cancer whose response to radiotherapy plus ipilimumab could not be evaluated.

With respect to this clone: The junction does not match germline at one end; this may be a read error. The gene calls are TRBV19 and TRBJ2-1; 7 bases are shared with TRBD2. This CDR3 contains 15 residues. Per the germline V gene, CDR1 is LNHDA and CDR2 is SQIVND (reference sequence). Here the CDR3 DNA reads TGTGTCAGTAGGCGAGCGGGATCAGCCTACAATGAGCAGTTCTTC. Protein: CVSRRAGSAYNEQFF.

This clone was counted between two and nine times. The chain joins TRBV2 to TRBJ1-1, with a tentative D call TRBD1 (5 bases). CDR3 length equals 14 residues. Germline lookup yields CDR1 SNHLY and CDR2 FYNNEI. Trimming took 6 bases from V and 3 from J, leaving 14 bases between them. CDR3 in DNA: TGTGCCAGCAGGACGGGCGGGGGAGACACTGAAGCTTTCTTT. Translation gives CASRTGGGDTEAFF.

The chain carries TRBV29-1 and TRBJ2-3, with D possibly TRBD2 on 5 matching bases. Germline loops: CDR1 SQVTM, CDR2 ANQGSEA. The CDR3 sequence is 15 residues long. V was clipped by 7 bases and J by 3 bases, with 20 bases between them. CDR3 nucleotide sequence: TGCAGCGCCCGCCCAGAAGGGAGTCCGACAGATACGCAGTATTTT. This encodes CSARPEGSPTDTQYF.

Points on this clone: The junction does not match germline at one end; this may be a read error. The chain uses TRBV7-7 and TRBJ1-4; 7 bases align to TRBD1. This CDR3 has 15 amino acids. CDR1 is SSHAT, CDR2 FNYEAQ, per germline (reference sequence). In DNA form, the CDR3 reads TGTGCTAGCAGCCGGGGGACAGCACTTAATGAAAAACTGTTTTTT. Amino acid sequence: CASSRGTALNEKLFF.

This chain links TRBV6-6 with TRBJ2-7, with 7 bases matching TRBD1. Germline assignment: CDR1 MNHNY and CDR2 SVGAGI (reference sequence). This CDR3 has 15 amino acids. Trimming cost V 6 bases and J 2 bases; bases outside gene matches: 10. The CDR3 bases are TGTGCCAGCAGGGATACCGGGACAGACCCCTACGAGCAGTACTTC. Its translation is CASRDTGTDPYEQYF.

This sequence joins TRBV18 and TRBJ1-1; a possible D gene is TRBD1 (5 bases). CDR1 KGHSH and CDR2 LQKENI come from the germline V gene. The CDR3 is made up of 14 amino acids. The germline V and J ends were trimmed by 5 bases and 1 base, with 11 bases remaining between them. The CDR3 spells CASSSNTGNTEAFF. The CDR3 bases are TGTGCCAGCTCATCGAACACAGGGAACACTGAAGCTTTCTTT.

The chain is built from TRBV2 and TRBJ2-7; a weak D match, TRBD2 (5 bases). Trimming removed 4 bases at V and 2 bases at J, with 12 bases between. This CDR3 has 14 amino acids. The germline gives CDR1 SNHLY, CDR2 FYNNEI. CDR3 loop: CASSGSSVTYEQYF. CDR3 in DNA: TGTGCCAGCAGTGGGAGTAGCGTGACCTACGAGCAGTACTTC.

DNA for the CDR3: TGTGCCTGGAGTCGGCCAGGGGGAGGAAATGAGCAGTTCTTC. Residues: CAWSRPGGGNEQFF. The V and J genes are TRBV30 and TRBJ2-1; a weak D match, TRBD1 (7 bases). Trimming removed 2 bases at V and 7 bases at J, with 15 bases between. CDR1 and CDR2 from the germline V gene are GTSNPN and SVGIG (reference sequence). There are 14 residues in the CDR3.

The chain recombines TRBV10-1 with TRBJ2-7, with 9 bases aligning to TRBD2. From germline, CDR1 is WNHNN and CDR2 SYGVQD (reference sequence). V dropped 2 bases and J dropped 3; count of bases not matched to a gene: 5. The CDR3 is 15 residues long. CDR3 in amino acids: CASSEGASGNYEQYF. The CDR3 DNA reads as TGCGCCAGCAGTGAGGGTGCTAGCGGGAACTACGAGCAGTACTTC.

The chain recombines TRBV27 with TRBJ2-3; 10 bases are shared with TRBD1. Germline CDR1 and CDR2: MNHEY and SMNVEV (reference sequence). Germline trimming cut 0 bases from V and 10 bases from J; bases unmatched to any gene: 10. This CDR3 has 16 residues. Written as DNA, the CDR3 is TGTGCCAGCAGTTTATCGGGGACAGGGGCGCTGCGGCCGCAGTATTTT. Protein: CASSLSGTGALRPQYF.

The chain has TRBV18 and TRBJ2-4; a possible D gene is TRBD2 (5 bases). Germline CDR1 and CDR2: KGHSH and LQKENI. The CDR3 is made up of 14 amino acids. The V gene lost 2 bases and the J gene lost 8 bases, with 13 bases spanning the gap. The CDR3 DNA reads TGTGCCAGCTCACCAACCCCTAGCCCGGACATTCAGTACTTC. As protein: CASSPTPSPDIQYF.

DNA for the CDR3: TGCGCCAGCAGCCAAAAAGACAGGGACCAAACGCAGTATTTT. This encodes CASSQKDRDQTQYF. J is TRBJ2-3 and V is TRBV4-1; 7 positions agree with TRBD1. The V gene end was trimmed by 2 bases and the J gene end by 9 bases; junction bases not matched to a gene: 8. Germline-derived CDR1 and CDR2 are MGHRA and YSYEKL. The CDR3 consists of 14 residues.

V usage is TRBV6-6 and J usage is TRBJ2-1, with TRBD2 matching 7 bases. CDR1 MNHNY and CDR2 SVGAGI come from the germline V gene (reference sequence). This CDR3 has 13 amino acids. After removal of 2 bases from V and 10 bases from J, the junction contained 5 bases not matched to a gene. CDR3 in DNA: TGTGCCAGCAGTTACGGGACTAAGGGGGAGCAGTTCTTC. As protein: CASSYGTKGEQFF.